The present TCR beta chain was sequenced within a study of CD8 T cells in Susac syndrome. Background on the study: Patients with Susac syndrome were therapy-naive, on corticosteroids, or on intravenous immunoglobulin alone at the time that blood was drawn.

V lost 0 bases, J lost 4 bases, and 2 bases stayed unmatched. Germline assignment: CDR1 LGHNA and CDR2 YNFKEQ. CDR3 length equals 15 residues. The RNA, roughly 0.5 to 1 ug, was put through reverse transcription using random hexamers. TCR beta CDR3 was amplified by immunoSEQ multiplex PCR. This amplification extended across 54 Vbeta and 13 Jbeta segments. TCRdb reanalysed the immunoSEQ multiplex PCR reads using MiXCR and keeps one entry per CDR3 protein. The sample has some 200,000 distinct CDR3 sequences; approximately 96% are singletons. Peripheral blood CD8+ and CD4+ T cells were profiled by TCR beta sequencing.

The source of this sequence is a human donor with Susac syndrome. Material for sequencing was CD4+ T cells from PBMCs. J is TRBJ2-3 and V is TRBV4-2; 9 bases are shared with TRBD2. CDR3 in DNA: TGTGCCAGCAGCCAAGAGCGGGGGGGCGCAGATACGCAGTATTTT. This codes for CASSQERGGADTQYF.